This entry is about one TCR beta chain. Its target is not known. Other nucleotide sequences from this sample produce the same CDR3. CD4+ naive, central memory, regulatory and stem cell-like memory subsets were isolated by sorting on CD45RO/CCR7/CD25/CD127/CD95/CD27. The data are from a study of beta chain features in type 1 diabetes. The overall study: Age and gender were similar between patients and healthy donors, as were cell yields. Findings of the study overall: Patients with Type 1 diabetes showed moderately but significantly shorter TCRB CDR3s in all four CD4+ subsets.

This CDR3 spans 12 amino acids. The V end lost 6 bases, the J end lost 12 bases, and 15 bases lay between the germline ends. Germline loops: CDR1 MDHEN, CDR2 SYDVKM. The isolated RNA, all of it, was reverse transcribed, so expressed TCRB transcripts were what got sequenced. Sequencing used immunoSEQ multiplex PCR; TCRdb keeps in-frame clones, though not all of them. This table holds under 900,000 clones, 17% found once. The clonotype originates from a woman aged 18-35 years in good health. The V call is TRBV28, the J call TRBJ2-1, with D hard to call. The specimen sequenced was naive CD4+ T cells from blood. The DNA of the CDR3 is TGTGCCAGCAGCCGAATCGGGTGGTGGCAGTTCTTC. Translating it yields CASSRIGWWQFF.